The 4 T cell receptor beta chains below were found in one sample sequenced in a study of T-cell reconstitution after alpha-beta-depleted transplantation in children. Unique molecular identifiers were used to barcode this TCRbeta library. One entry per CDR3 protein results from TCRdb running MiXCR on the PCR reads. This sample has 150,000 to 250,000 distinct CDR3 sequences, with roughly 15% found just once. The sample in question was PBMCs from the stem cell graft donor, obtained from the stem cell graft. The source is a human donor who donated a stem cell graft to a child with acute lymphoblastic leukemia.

The CDR3, as DNA: TGCAGCGCCGATCTACTCTCCTCAAGGCCCGGGGAGCTGTTTTTT. Protein product: CSADLLSSRPGELFF. V is TRBV29-1 and J is TRBJ2-2; D not resolved. The CDR3 is 15 amino acids. With 7 bases removed from V and 6 bases from J, the gap between germline ends came to 21 bases. Germline values: CDR1 SQVTM, CDR2 ANQGSEA.

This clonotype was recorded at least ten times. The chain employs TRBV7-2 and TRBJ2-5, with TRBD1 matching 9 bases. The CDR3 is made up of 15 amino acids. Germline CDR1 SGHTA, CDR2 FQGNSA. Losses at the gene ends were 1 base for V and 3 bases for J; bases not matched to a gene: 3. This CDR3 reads CASSLVRDREETQYF. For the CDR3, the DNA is TGTGCCAGCAGCTTAGTCCGGGACAGGGAAGAGACCCAGTACTTC.

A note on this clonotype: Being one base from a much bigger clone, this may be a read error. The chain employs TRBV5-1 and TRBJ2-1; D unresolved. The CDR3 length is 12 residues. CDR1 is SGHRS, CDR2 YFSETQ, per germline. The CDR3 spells CASSRLSNERFF. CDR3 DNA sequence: TGCGCCAGCAGCCGACTTTCCAATGAGCGGTTCTTC.

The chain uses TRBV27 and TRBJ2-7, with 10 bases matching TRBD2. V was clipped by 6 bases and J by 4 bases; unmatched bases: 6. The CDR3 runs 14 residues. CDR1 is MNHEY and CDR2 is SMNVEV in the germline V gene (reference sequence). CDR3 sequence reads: CASRRAGGLYEQYF. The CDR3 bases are TGTGCCAGCAGAAGAGCGGGAGGGCTGTACGAGCAGTACTTC.